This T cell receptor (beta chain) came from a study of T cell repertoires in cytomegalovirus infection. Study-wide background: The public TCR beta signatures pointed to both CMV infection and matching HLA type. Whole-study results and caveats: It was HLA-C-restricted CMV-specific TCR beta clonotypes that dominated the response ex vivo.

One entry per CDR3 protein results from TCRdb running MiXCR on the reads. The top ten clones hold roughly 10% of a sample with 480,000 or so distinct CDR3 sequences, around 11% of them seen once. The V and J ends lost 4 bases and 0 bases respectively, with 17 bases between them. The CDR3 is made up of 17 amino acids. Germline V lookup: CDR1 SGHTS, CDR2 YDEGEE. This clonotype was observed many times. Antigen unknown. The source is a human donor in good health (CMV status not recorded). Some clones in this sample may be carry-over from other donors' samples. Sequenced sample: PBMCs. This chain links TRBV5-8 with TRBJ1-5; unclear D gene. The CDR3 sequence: CASSLFMTEYSNQPQHF. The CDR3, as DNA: TGTGCCAGCAGCCTATTCATGACGGAATATAGCAATCAGCCCCAGCATTTT.